Sequencing of this T cell receptor beta chain was carried out in a study of spatial heterogeneity in lung cancer. About the study: Compared with alpha-chain sequences, beta-chain sequences were consistently detected in greater numbers. Each unique TCR and UMI combination was seen more than ten times on average in raw reads.

Every individual TCR cDNA molecule carried its own unique molecular identifier, which allowed correction of PCR and sequencing errors. Using its own MiXCR run on the 5' RACE reads, TCRdb lists one record per CDR3 protein. The sample has tens of thousands of distinct CDR3 sequences; approximately 18% are singletons. The time point is: sample taken at primary tumor resection. Unsorted whole RNA from tumor, nontumor lung or frozen PBMC underwent sequencing. The donors, around 71 patients with untreated early-stage non-small cell lung cancer, provided the samples. This receptor was taken from a male donor with early-stage non-small cell lung cancer. The source material was PBMCs, sampled at surgery.

This CDR3 reads CASGTSGSLGEQYF. DNA of the CDR3: TGTGCCTCAGGGACTAGCGGGAGTTTAGGCGAGCAGTACTTC. V gene TRBV28 combines with J gene TRBJ2-7, with TRBD2 identical over 14 bases. The CDR3 is 14 residues long. Germline CDR1 MDHEN, CDR2 SYDVKM. V trimming: 11 bases; J trimming: 6 bases; junction bases outside the gene matches: 9.